The T cell receptor beta chain described here comes from a study of Graves' ophthalmopathy and Graves' hyperthyroidism. Study-level findings and limits: Blood repertoires reportedly contained most expanded thyroid clonotypes above 0.001 frequency.

Germline CDR1 is MNHEY and CDR2 is SVGAGI. Trimming removed 2 bases at V and 4 bases at J, with 12 bases between. CDR3 length: 16 residues. RNA transcripts were the source from which TCR beta CDR3 regions were amplified. HTBI primers were used in a first-round RT-PCR, which preceded a second-round multiplex PCR. TCRdb called the multiplex PCR reads again in MiXCR, with one record for every CDR3 protein. The sample holds a few hundred thousand distinct CDR3 sequences; 15% to 17% are singletons and the top ten take 5.5% to 7%. This clonotype was counted at least ten times. Its antigen is still unknown. The sequenced sample was peripheral blood. The chain uses TRBV6-5 and TRBJ2-6; D unresolved. This clonotype was sampled from a young woman with stable Graves' hyperthyroidism. Here the CDR3 DNA reads TGTGCCAGCAGTTACCGTTCCGCGGAGGGGGCCAACGTCCTGACTTTC. Its protein is CASSYRSAEGANVLTF.